This T cell receptor (beta chain) is from a study of PD-1 blockade in classical Hodgkin lymphoma. TCRdb's copy holds only in-frame clones and misses some; the assay was immunoSEQ multiplex PCR. The sample yields under 2,000 clones, 86% seen once. Germline values: CDR1 SGHRS, CDR2 YFSETQ. V gave up 5 bases and J gave up 0 bases, with 15 bases separating them. The CDR3 has 15 residues. Every patient relapsed after autologous stem cell transplantation, and brentuximab vedotin exposure varied. Negative magnetic selection isolated CD4+ T cells from thawed PBMCs. The rearrangement joins TRBV5-1 to TRBJ2-7; TRBD2 might be the D (6 bases). Specimen: CD4+ T cells from blood, collected at baseline. The receptor was isolated from a human donor with classical Hodgkin lymphoma. Here the CDR3 reads CASSRTAGASYEQYF. As DNA, the CDR3 is TGCGCCAGCAGTCGTACAGCGGGCGCCTCCTACGAGCAGTACTTC. Together with reference TRBV5-1 and TRBJ2-7, the CDR3 gives the full variable domain: KAGVTQTPRYLIKTRGQQVTLSCSPISGHRSVSWYQQTPGQGLQFLFEYFSETQRNKGNFPGRFSGRQFSNSRSEMNVSTLELGDSALYLCASSRTAGASYEQYFGPGTRLTVT.